Presented here are 5 T cell receptor beta chains from one specimen sequenced in a study of control samples from healthy donors and cancer patients. Data came from immunoSEQ multiplex PCR; TCRdb stores just in-frame clones and leaves some out. The sample consists of about 73,000 clones, more than 85% of them appearing once. Sequenced input: blood. Source of these receptors: a woman aged 45 to 65 in good health.

The rearrangement uses TRBV29-1 and TRBJ2-2; D might be TRBD1 or TRBD2, each matching 5 bases. The germline CDR1 and CDR2 sequences are SQVTM and ANQGSEA. CDR3 size: 13 residues. Trimming took 6 bases from V and 6 from J, leaving 14 bases between them. The CDR3 coding sequence is TGCAGCGTCCGGGGCAGGGCGGCCGGGGAGCTGTTTTTT. It codes for CSVRGRAAGELFF.

The rearrangement uses TRBV28 and TRBJ2-6, with D maybe TRBD2 (5 bases). V lost 6 bases, J lost 1 base, and 10 bases lay in between. Germline CDR1 reads MDHEN; CDR2 reads SYDVKM. The CDR3 is made up of 15 amino acids. The CDR3 DNA follows: TGTGCCAGCAGGCCTCCGGGGTCTGGGGCCAACGTCCTGACTTTC. It encodes CASRPPGSGANVLTF. Drawing the rest from reference TRBV28 and TRBJ2-6, the complete variable domain is DVKVTQSSRYLVKRTGEKVFLECVQDMDHENMFWYRQDPGLGLRLIYFSYDVKMKEKGDIPEGYSVSREKKERFSLILESASTNQTSMYLCASRPPGSGANVLTFGAGSRLTVL.

CDR3 in amino acids: CASSPTIALPSEQYF. DNA of the CDR3: TGTGCCAGCTCACCAACCATAGCACTTCCAAGCGAGCAGTACTTC. The V gene is TRBV18, the J gene TRBJ2-7; D unclear. CDR1 and CDR2 from the germline V gene are KGHSH and LQKENI. This CDR3 region has 15 residues. V was shortened by 2 bases and J by 6 bases, with 17 bases between the two germline ends.

The chain joins TRBV30 to TRBJ2-2, with TRBD2 as a possible D gene (7 bases). Trimming took off 1 base at V and 4 bases at J, with 16 bases between the two ends. Looked up from germline, CDR1 is GTSNPN and CDR2 is SVGIG (reference sequence). The CDR3 is 16 residues long. CDR3 region: CAWSGAGGLRTGELFF. The CDR3 nucleotides are TGTGCCTGGAGTGGCGCCGGGGGGCTTCGCACCGGGGAGCTGTTTTTT.

The rearrangement links TRBV5-1 to TRBJ2-2; D may be TRBD1 (5 bases). The V and J ends lost 4 bases and 6 bases respectively, with 13 bases between them. This CDR3 comprises 14 residues. Germline CDR1 and CDR2: SGHRS and YFSETQ. The chain's CDR3 is CASSGHGEAGELFF. The CDR3 DNA is TGCGCCAGCAGCGGACACGGAGAGGCCGGGGAGCTGTTTTTT.